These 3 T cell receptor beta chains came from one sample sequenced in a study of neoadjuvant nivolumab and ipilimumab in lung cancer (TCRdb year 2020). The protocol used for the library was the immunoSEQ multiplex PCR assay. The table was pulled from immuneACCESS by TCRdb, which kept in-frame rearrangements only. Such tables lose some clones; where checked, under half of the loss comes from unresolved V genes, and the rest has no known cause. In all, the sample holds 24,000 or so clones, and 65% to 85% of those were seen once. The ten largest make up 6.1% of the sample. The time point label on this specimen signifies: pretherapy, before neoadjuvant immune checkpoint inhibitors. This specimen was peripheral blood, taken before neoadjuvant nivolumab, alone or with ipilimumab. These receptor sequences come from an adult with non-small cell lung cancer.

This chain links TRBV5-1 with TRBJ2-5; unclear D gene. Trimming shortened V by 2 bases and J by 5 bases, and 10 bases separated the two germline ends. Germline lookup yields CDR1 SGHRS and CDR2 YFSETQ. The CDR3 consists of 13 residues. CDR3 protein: CASSFSGWETQYF. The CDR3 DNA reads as TGCGCCAGCAGCTTTTCCGGGTGGGAGACCCAGTACTTC.

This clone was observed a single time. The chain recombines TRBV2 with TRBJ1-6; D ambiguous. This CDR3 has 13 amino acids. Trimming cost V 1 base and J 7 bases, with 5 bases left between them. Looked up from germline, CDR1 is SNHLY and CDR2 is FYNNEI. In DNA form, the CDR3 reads TGTGCCAGCAGTGAAGGGAGGAATTCACCCCTCCACTTT. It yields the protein CASSEGRNSPLHF. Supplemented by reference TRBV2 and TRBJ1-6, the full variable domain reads EPEVTQTPSHQVTQMGQEVILRCVPISNHLYFYWYRQILGQKVEFLVSFYNNEISEKSEIFDDQFSVERPDGSNFTLKIRSTKLEDSAMYFCASSEGRNSPLHFGNGTRLTVT.

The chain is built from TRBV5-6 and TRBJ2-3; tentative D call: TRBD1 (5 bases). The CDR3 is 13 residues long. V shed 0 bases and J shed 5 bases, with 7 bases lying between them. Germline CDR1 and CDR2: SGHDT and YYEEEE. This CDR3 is CASSLVREDTQYF. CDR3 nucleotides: TGTGCCAGCAGCTTGGTCAGGGAAGATACGCAGTATTTT.